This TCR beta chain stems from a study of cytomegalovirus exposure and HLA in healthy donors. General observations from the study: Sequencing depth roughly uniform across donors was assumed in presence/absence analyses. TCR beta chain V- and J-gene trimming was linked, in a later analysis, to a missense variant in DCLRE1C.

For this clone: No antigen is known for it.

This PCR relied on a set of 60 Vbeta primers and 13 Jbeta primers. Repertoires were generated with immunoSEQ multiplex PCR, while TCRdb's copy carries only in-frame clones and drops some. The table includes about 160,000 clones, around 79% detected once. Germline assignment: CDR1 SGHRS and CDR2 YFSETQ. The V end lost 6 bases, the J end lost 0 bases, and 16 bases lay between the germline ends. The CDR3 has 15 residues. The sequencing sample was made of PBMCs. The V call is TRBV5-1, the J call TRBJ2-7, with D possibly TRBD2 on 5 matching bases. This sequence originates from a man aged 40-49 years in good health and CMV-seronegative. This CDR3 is CASIKEPTSSYEQYF. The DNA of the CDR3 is TGCGCCAGCATTAAGGAACCCACTAGCTCCTACGAGCAGTACTTC.